This T cell receptor (beta chain) is from a study of blood T cell repertoires in COVID-19. Method: immunoSEQ multiplex PCR; TCRdb's copy keeps in-frame clones and lacks some. The repertoire consists of about 100,000 clones, with about 88% occurring once and the leading ten covering 1.5% to 2%. Germline CDR1 and CDR2: SGHRS and YFSETQ. This CDR3 region has 13 residues. Trimming at V came to 4 bases and at J to 9 bases, leaving 7 bases not matched to a gene. Sequenced sample: peripheral blood. The receptor comes from an elderly man with acute or convalescent COVID-19. The chain recombines TRBV5-1 with TRBJ2-1; 7 nucleotides align to TRBD2. The CDR3 DNA is TGCGCCAGCAGCGAAGGACTAGTTGGTGAGCAGTTCTTC. Translating gives CASSEGLVGEQFF.